Shown below are 18 T cell receptor beta chains from a single sample sequenced in a study of cytomegalovirus exposure and HLA in healthy donors. The primer mix had 60 Vbeta and 13 Jbeta primers. Profiling relied on immunoSEQ multiplex PCR, and the TCRdb table lists in-frame clones only, not all of them. Among some 70,000 clones listed, roughly four fifths were seen once. Sequencing was performed on PBMCs. Receptors were obtained from a man in his forties or fifties in good health and CMV-seronegative.

The J gene is TRBJ2-7, the V gene TRBV19; TRBD2 is a possible D gene (5 bases). The CDR3 has 17 residues. The germline gives CDR1 LNHDA, CDR2 SQIVND (reference sequence). Trimming took off 5 bases at V and 2 bases at J, with 22 bases between the two ends. The CDR3 DNA is TGTGCCAGTAGTCCCGACCCACGGGCGGCGGGTACCTACGAGCAGTACTTC. As protein: CASSPDPRAAGTYEQYF. Full variable domain (rest looked up from reference TRBV19 and TRBJ2-7): DGGITQSPKYLFRKEGQNVTLSCEQNLNHDAMYWYRQDPGQGLRLIYYSQIVNDFQKGDIAEGYSVSREKKESFPLTVTSAQKNPTAFYLCASSPDPRAAGTYEQYFGPGTRLTVT.

The chain is built from TRBV27 and TRBJ2-2; 7 bases agree with TRBD1. The V gene end was trimmed by 4 bases and the J gene end by 4 bases; junction bases not matched to a gene: 3. The CDR3 length is 14 residues. Germline V gene data show CDR1 as MNHEY and CDR2 as SMNVEV (reference sequence). The CDR3 nucleotides are TGTGCCAGCAGTTCGGGACAGCGCACCGGGGAGCTGTTTTTT. This codes for CASSSGQRTGELFF.

This rearrangement joins TRBV28 to TRBJ2-7; D remains ambiguous. The germline V gene encodes CDR1 MDHEN and CDR2 SYDVKM. The CDR3 is made up of 15 amino acids. V dropped 2 bases and J dropped 3 bases, with 14 bases sitting between them. For the CDR3, the DNA is TGTGCCAGCAGTTTAGTCCTCTACCTCGGCTACGAGCAGTACTTC. Its translation is CASSLVLYLGYEQYF.

The V call is TRBV6-5, the J call TRBJ2-7; 8 nucleotides match TRBD1. The CDR3 is 12 amino acids. V lost 6 bases and J lost 8; bases outside the gene matches: 6. Germline V gene lookup returns CDR1 MNHEY and CDR2 SVGAGI. In DNA form, the CDR3 reads TGTGCCAGCAGCCGCGGACAGGGCCAGCAGTACTTC. Protein: CASSRGQGQQYF.

The chain carries TRBV6-1 and TRBJ1-6, with a possible D match to TRBD1 (6 bases). Germline loops: CDR1 MNHNS, CDR2 SASEGT. The germline V and J ends were trimmed by 5 bases and 9 bases, with 20 bases remaining between them. This CDR3 has 16 amino acids. The CDR3 coding sequence is TGTGCCAGCAGTCAAGAAAACAGGGTTCAAGGTTCACCCCTCCACTTT. Translation: CASSQENRVQGSPLHF.

The rearrangement uses TRBV20-1 and TRBJ1-2, with D hard to call. The germline V gene has CDR1 DFQATT and CDR2 SNEGSKA (reference sequence). V lost 3 bases to trimming and J lost 4 bases, with 6 bases between them. This CDR3 region has 11 residues. The CDR3 sequence: CSASPLYGYTF. In DNA form, the CDR3 reads TGCAGTGCTAGTCCCCTCTATGGCTACACCTTC.

V is TRBV29-1 and J is TRBJ2-3; unclear D gene. V lost 2 bases to trimming and J lost 6 bases, with 18 bases between them. Germline assignment: CDR1 SQVTM and CDR2 ANQGSEA. The CDR3 spans 15 residues. The CDR3: CSVEQVLPDRDTQYF. CDR3 DNA sequence: TGCAGCGTTGAACAGGTCCTCCCCGATAGGGATACGCAGTATTTT.

CDR3 sequence reads: CASTASSGSTGELFF. The CDR3 DNA reads TGTGCCAGCACCGCCTCTAGCGGGAGCACCGGGGAGCTGTTTTTT. The chain recombines TRBV7-9 with TRBJ2-2, with TRBD2 matching over 10 bases. The CDR3 totals 15 residues. The V and J ends lost 7 bases and 4 bases, in that order; junction bases with no gene match: 6. CDR1 and CDR2 (germline): SEHNR, FQNEAQ (reference sequence).

The chain combines TRBV7-8 with TRBJ1-2; D uncertain. The CDR3 has 13 amino acids. V was clipped by 4 bases and J by 4 bases, with 10 bases between them. The V gene's germline CDR1 is SGHVS and CDR2 FQNEAQ. The CDR3 DNA is TGTGCCAGCAGCTCAACAAGGAGCTATGGCTACACCTTC. Translated, it gives CASSSTRSYGYTF.

This chain links TRBV6-5 with TRBJ1-5, with TRBD1 matching over 10 bases. With 10 bases clipped from V and 4 bases from J, the junction kept 4 bases outside the gene matches. Germline CDR1 is MNHEY and CDR2 is SVGAGI. The CDR3 has 13 amino acids. The CDR3 reads CATRTGGNQPQHF. The CDR3 bases are TGTGCCACCCGGACAGGGGGTAATCAGCCCCAGCATTTT.

This clone showed up just once. The chain combines TRBV4-1 with TRBJ1-5; maybe TRBD1 (5 bases). The CDR3 extends over 16 amino acids. Germline values: CDR1 MGHRA, CDR2 YSYEKL. Trimming left V 1 base short and J 2 bases short, with 12 bases between. CDR3 nucleotide sequence: TGCGCCAGCAGCCAAGGGGTGGGGGGGGGCAATCAGCCCCAGCATTTT. Amino acid sequence: CASSQGVGGGNQPQHF.

This clone was counted only a few times. The chain joins TRBV19 to TRBJ2-1, with 8 bases that match TRBD2. J lost 7 bases, V lost 7 bases, and 12 bases had no gene match. The CDR3 is made up of 15 amino acids. Germline V gene sequence: CDR1 LNHDA, CDR2 SQIVND (reference sequence). The CDR3 DNA reads as TGTGCCAGTATCAATAGGGGACTAGGGGGGAATGAGCAGTTCTTC. Its protein is CASINRGLGGNEQFF.

This clone was seen only once. The rearrangement joins TRBV5-4 to TRBJ1-3, with a tentative D call TRBD1 (6 bases). Germline loops: CDR1 SGHNT, CDR2 YYREEE (reference sequence). Trimming took 5 bases from V and 2 from J, leaving 11 bases between them. The length of the CDR3 is 14 residues. In DNA form, the CDR3 reads TGTGCCAGCAGAATGACAGGTGCTGGAAACACCATATATTTT. Translation gives CASRMTGAGNTIYF.

The chain joins TRBV5-1 to TRBJ2-3, with D possibly TRBD2 on 5 matching bases. Trimming took 1 base from V and 1 from J, leaving 16 bases between them. Germline CDR1 SGHRS, CDR2 YFSETQ. CDR3 size: 17 residues. In DNA, the CDR3 is TGCGCCAGCAGCTTGCGGAGTCGGGATCTCGGCACAGATACGCAGTATTTT. The encoded protein is CASSLRSRDLGTDTQYF. The entire variable domain, with the rest obtained from reference TRBV5-1 and TRBJ2-3, is as follows: KAGVTQTPRYLIKTRGQQVTLSCSPISGHRSVSWYQQTPGQGLQFLFEYFSETQRNKGNFPGRFSGRQFSNSRSEMNVSTLELGDSALYLCASSLRSRDLGTDTQYFGPGTRLTVL.

This clone has only one observation. The chain employs TRBV4-2 and TRBJ1-1; D not certain. CDR3 length: 14 amino acids. CDR1 and CDR2 (germline): LGHNA, YNFKEQ. V was cut by 2 bases and J by 0 bases, with 7 bases left in between. As DNA, the CDR3 is TGTGCCAGCAGCCAAAAAACGGTGAACACTGAAGCTTTCTTT. Translated, it gives CASSQKTVNTEAFF.

V and J are TRBV5-8 and TRBJ2-2; the match to TRBD2 covers 7 bases. The ends lost 6 bases at V and 1 base at J; junction bases unmatched: 9. Germline CDR1 SGHTS, CDR2 YDEGEE. The CDR3 is made up of 16 amino acids. The CDR3 loop is CASTFTVAGNTGELFF. DNA for the CDR3: TGTGCCAGCACCTTCACAGTAGCGGGGAACACCGGGGAGCTGTTTTTT.

The rearrangement uses TRBV18 and TRBJ1-1; 7 nucleotides match TRBD1. CDR1 is KGHSH and CDR2 is LQKENI in the germline V gene. The CDR3 length is 15 residues. V lost 6 bases, J lost 0 bases, and 7 bases stayed unmatched. The CDR3 protein is CASSITGQLNTEAFF. The CDR3 nucleotides read TGTGCCAGCTCTATCACGGGACAGCTGAACACTGAAGCTTTCTTT.

The chain combines TRBV7-3 with TRBJ1-1, with D possibly matching TRBD1 (5 bases). CDR1 SGHTA and CDR2 FQGTGA come from the germline V gene. The CDR3 is 14 residues long. V lost 5 bases to trimming and J lost 5 bases, with 15 bases between them. The CDR3 reads CASSPAGSGTEAFF. CDR3 in DNA: TGTGCCAGCAGCCCCGCAGGTTCAGGGACTGAAGCTTTCTTT.